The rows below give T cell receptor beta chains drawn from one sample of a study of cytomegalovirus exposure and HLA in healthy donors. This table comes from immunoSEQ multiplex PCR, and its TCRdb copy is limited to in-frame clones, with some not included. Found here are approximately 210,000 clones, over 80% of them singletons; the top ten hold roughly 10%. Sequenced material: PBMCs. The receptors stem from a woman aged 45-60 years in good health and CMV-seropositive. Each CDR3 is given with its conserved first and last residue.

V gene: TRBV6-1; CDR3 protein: CASSEAAGGGNYGYTF
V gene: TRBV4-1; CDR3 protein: CASSQGADRAYEQYF
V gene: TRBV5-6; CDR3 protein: CASSLTGYEEKLFF
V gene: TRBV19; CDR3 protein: CASSAGAGELFF
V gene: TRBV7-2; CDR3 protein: CASSLGSGTNSPLHF
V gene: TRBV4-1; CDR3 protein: CASSQGQGPRGSPLHF
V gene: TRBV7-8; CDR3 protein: CASSLVDNTGELFF
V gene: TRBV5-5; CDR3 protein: CASSKLWGDTEAFF
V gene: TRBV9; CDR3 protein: CASSVGPTGEQYF
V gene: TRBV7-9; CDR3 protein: CASSLVTDEQYF
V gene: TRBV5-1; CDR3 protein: CASSLAGSTDTQYF
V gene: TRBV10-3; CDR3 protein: CAISESRAGVETQYF
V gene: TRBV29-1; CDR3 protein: CSVDSGTEAYEQYF
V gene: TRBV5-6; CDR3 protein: CASSPPQSNTEAFF
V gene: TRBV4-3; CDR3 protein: CASSQDVAGSRPYFF
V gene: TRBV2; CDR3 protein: CASSPQGGYGYTF
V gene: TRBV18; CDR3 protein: CASSPDRDGGGEQYF
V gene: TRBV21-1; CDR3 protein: CASSKVVQRGGRPDTQYF